The T cell receptor (beta chain) described here comes from a study of blood T cells in healthy people across ages. A J-beta primer mix and a sample-barcoded 5' primer were used in a second PCR of about 7 to 12 cycles. Each CDR3 protein gets one entry after TCRdb re-called the 5' RACE reads with MiXCR. The sample includes 540,000 or so distinct CDR3 sequences, under 30% of them seen just once. The table lists this clonotype with a few counts. V was clipped by 0 bases and J by 7 bases, with 15 bases between them. This CDR3 is 15 amino acids long. CDR1 and CDR2 (germline): SQVTM, ANQGSEA. The same sample was also used in a study of T cells of mothers and their children.

The sample consisted of blood. This sequence originates from a boy aged 5 to 17 in good health. The chain carries TRBV29-1 and TRBJ1-4, with D unclear. As DNA, the CDR3 is TGCAGCGTTGAAGATCGTAGGGCGGGTAGTGAAAAACTGTTTTTT. The encoded protein is CSVEDRRAGSEKLFF.